This TCR beta chain was obtained from a study of technical replicates of blood from a handful of donors. Assay: immunoSEQ multiplex PCR; the TCRdb copy retains only in-frame clones and omits some. Among under 80,000 clones listed, around 97% were seen once. The receptor was derived from a human donor in good health. The specimen sequenced was T cells isolated from PBMCs.

The CDR3 sequence is CASSYGGVHYGYTF. DNA of the CDR3: TGCGCCAGCAGCTATGGGGGGGTTCACTATGGCTACACCTTC. The chain employs TRBV5-1 and TRBJ1-2; a weak D match, TRBD1 (5 bases). Per germline, CDR1 SGHRS and CDR2 YFSETQ. The V and J ends lost 3 bases and 3 bases respectively, with 12 bases between them. CDR3 length equals 14 residues. Full variable domain (rest looked up from reference TRBV5-1 and TRBJ1-2): KAGVTQTPRYLIKTRGQQVTLSCSPISGHRSVSWYQQTPGQGLQFLFEYFSETQRNKGNFPGRFSGRQFSNSRSEMNVSTLELGDSALYLCASSYGGVHYGYTFGSGTRLTVV.